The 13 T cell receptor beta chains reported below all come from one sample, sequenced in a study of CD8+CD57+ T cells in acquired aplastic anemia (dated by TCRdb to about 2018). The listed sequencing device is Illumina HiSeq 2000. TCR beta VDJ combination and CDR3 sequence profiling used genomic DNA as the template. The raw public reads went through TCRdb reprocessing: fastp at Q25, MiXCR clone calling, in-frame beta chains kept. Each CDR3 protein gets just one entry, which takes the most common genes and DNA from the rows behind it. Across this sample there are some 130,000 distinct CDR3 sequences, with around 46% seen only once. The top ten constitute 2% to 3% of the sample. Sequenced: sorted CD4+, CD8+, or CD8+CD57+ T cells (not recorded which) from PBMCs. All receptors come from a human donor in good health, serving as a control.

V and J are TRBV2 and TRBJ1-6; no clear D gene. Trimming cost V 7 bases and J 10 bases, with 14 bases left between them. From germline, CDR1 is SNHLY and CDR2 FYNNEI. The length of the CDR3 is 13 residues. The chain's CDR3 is CASTPDERSPLHF. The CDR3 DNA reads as TGTGCCAGCACTCCGGACGAGAGGTCACCCCTCCACTTT.

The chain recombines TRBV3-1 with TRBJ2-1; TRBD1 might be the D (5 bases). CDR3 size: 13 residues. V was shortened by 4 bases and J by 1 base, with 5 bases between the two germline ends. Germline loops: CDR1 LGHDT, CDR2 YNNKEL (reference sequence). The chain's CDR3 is CASSRQSYNEQFF. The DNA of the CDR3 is TGTGCCAGCAGCCGACAGTCCTACAATGAGCAGTTCTTC.

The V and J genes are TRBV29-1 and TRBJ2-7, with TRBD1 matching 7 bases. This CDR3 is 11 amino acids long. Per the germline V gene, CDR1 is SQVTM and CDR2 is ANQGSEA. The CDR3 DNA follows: TGCAGGGTCGGACAGGACTACGAGCAGTACTTC. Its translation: CRVGQDYEQYF.

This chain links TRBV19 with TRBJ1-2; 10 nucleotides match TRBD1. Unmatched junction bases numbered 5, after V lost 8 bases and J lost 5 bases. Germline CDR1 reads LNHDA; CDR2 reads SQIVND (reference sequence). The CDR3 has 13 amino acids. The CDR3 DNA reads TGTGCCAGTTCGACAGGGGGCCGGTATGGCTACACCTTC. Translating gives CASSTGGRYGYTF.

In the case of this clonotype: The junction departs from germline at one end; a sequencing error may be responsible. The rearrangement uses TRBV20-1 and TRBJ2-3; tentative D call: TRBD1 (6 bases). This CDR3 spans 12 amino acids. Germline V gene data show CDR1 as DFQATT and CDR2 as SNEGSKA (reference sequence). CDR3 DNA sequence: TGCAGCCAGGGGCGGAGCGCAGATACGCAGTACTTT. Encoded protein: CSQGRSADTQYF.

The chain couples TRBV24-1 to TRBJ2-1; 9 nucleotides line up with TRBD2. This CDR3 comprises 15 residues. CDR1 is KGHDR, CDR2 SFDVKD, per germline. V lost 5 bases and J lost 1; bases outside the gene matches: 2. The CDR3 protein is CATSGAGGSYNEQFF. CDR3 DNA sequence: TGTGCCACCAGTGGAGCGGGGGGTTCCTACAATGAGCAGTTCTTC.

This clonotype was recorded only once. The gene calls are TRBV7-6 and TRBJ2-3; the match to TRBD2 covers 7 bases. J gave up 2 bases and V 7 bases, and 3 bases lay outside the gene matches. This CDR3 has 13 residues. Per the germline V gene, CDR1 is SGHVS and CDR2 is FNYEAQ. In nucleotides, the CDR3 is TGTGCCAGCAAACTAGCGTCCACAGATACGCAGTATTTT. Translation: CASKLASTDTQYF.

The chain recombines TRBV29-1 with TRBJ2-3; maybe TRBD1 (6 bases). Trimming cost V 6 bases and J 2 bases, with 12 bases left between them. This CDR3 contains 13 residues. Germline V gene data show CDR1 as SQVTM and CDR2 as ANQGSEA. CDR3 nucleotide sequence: TGCAGCGTGGACAGAGGCTCCACAGATACGCAGTATTTT. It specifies CSVDRGSTDTQYF.

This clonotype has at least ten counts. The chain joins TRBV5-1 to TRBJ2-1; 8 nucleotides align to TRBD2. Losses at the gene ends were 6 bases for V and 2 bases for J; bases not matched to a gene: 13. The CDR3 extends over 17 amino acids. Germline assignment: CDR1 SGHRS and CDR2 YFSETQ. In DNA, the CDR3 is TGCGCCAGCACCCGGTACGGGGGGGAAAACGCCTACAATGAGCAGTTCTTC. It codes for CASTRYGGENAYNEQFF.

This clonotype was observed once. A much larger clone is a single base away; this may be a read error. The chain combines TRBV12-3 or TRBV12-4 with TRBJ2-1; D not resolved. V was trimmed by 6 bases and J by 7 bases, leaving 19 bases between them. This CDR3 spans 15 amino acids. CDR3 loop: CASSPEILGSNEQFF. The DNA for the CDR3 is TGTGCCAGCAGCCCTGAAATCCTTGGCTCTAATGAGCAGTTCTTC.

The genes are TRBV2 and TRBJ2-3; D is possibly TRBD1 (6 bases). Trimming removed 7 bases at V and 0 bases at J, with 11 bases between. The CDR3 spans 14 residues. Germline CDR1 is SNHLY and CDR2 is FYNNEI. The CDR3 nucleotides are TGTGCCAGCAATGGGACACTTAGCACAGATACGCAGTATTTT. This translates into CASNGTLSTDTQYF.

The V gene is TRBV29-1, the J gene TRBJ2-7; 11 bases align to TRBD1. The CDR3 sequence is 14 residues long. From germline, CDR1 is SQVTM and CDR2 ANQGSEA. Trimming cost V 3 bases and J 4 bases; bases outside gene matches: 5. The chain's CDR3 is CSVDGGQGVYEQYF. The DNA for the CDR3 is TGCAGCGTTGATGGGGGACAGGGGGTATACGAGCAGTACTTC.

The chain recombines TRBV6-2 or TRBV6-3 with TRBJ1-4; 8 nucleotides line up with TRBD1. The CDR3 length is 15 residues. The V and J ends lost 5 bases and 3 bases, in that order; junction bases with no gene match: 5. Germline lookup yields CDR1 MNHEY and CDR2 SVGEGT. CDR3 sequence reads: CASSARDRSNEKLFF. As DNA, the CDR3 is TGTGCCAGCAGTGCCCGGGACAGGTCTAATGAAAAACTGTTTTTT.